The rows below give T cell receptor beta chains drawn from one sample of a study of shared clonotypes between healthy human individuals. Sequencing used immunoSEQ multiplex PCR; TCRdb keeps in-frame clones, though not all of them. The sample lists over 850,000 clones; 78% were seen once. Sequencing used memory CD4+ T cells from PBMCs. The receptor set was obtained from a man aged 18 to 30 in good health. Some clones in this sample may be carry-over from other donors' samples. The CDR3 runs from the conserved cysteine through the conserved F or W. Fields, in order: clone size, J gene, D gene, V gene, CDR3 DNA, CDR3 protein. A D gene is named only where the DNA matches it firmly. Size values are once, few and many counts, or a class for expanded clones, and some rows have none.

once TRBJ1-2 TRBD1 TRBV29-1 TGCAGCGTTTCCAGGGGGGACTATGGCTACACCTTC CSVSRGDYGYTF
- TRBJ1-3 - TRBV20-1 TGCAGTGCTGGGGGGGGAAACACCATATATTTT CSAGGGNTIYF
- TRBJ1-2 TRBD1 TRBV6-1 TGTGCCAGCAGAGAACAGGGGGCAGGCGGCTACACCTTC CASREQGAGGYTF
- TRBJ2-3 TRBD2 TRBV5-5 TGTGCCAGCAGCCGCTGGACTAGCGGGGGAGATACGCAGTATTTT CASSRWTSGGDTQYF
- TRBJ2-7 TRBD2 TRBV19 TGTGCCAGTGCCCCCGGAGGGAGGGTCTACGAGCAGTACTTC CASAPGGRVYEQYF
- TRBJ2-7 - TRBV5-1 TGCGCCAGCAGCCCGACCCCGACAGAAACCTACGAGCAGTACTTC CASSPTPTETYEQYF
- TRBJ2-6 - TRBV6-1 TGTGCCAGCAGTCAACCCGGGGCCAACGTCCTGACTTTC CASSQPGANVLTF
few TRBJ1-1 TRBD1 TRBV11-2 TGTGCCAGCAGCTATCGCGTAAGACAGGGTATCTTCACTGAAGCTTTCTTT CASSYRVRQGIFTEAFF
- TRBJ1-6 - TRBV28 TGTGCCAGCAGTTTATACGGGGCAAGTTCACCCCTCCACTTT CASSLYGASSPLHF
- TRBJ1-4 - TRBV7-9 TGTGCCAGCAGTTTAAATCAAAAACTGTTTTTT CASSLNQKLFF
- TRBJ1-2 TRBD1 TRBV28 TGTGCCAGCAGCAAGGACAGGGGAGTAGACTATGGCTACACCTTC CASSKDRGVDYGYTF
many TRBJ2-6 - TRBV19 TGTGCCAGTAGTACTAACAGGGCTGGGGCCAACGTCCTGACTTTC CASSTNRAGANVLTF
once TRBJ2-1 TRBD2 TRBV30 TGTGCCTGGAGACGGAGTCTAGCGGGCCTGGGGGAGTTCTTC CAWRRSLAGLGEFF
- TRBJ2-7 - TRBV18 TGTGCCAGCTCACCAGGGGGTTCCTGGGGCCTTGAGCAGTACTTC CASSPGGSWGLEQYF